Below are 24 T cell receptor beta chains sequenced from a single sample in a study of CD8 T cells in ankylosing spondylitis. One entry per CDR3 protein results from TCRdb running MiXCR on the 5' RACE reads. The repertoire includes under 300,000 distinct CDR3 sequences, approximately 10% of them detected once, and about 3% sits in the top ten. The sample was blood, either unsorted or a sorted T cell fraction (not recorded which). The receptors originated from a male donor with ankylosing spondylitis or in good health (not recorded which).

This clonotype was recorded many times. This rearrangement joins TRBV4-1 to TRBJ2-7; 8 bases match TRBD1. J lost 2 bases, V lost 4 bases, and 7 bases had no gene match. Per germline, CDR1 MGHRA and CDR2 YSYEKL. CDR3 size: 15 residues. The CDR3 region has the DNA TGCGCCAGCAGCCGGCGGACAGGGAATACCTACGAGCAGTACTTC. Residues: CASSRRTGNTYEQYF.

This clonotype was detected ten times or more. The chain recombines TRBV11-2 with TRBJ2-1, with TRBD2 identical over 9 bases. Germline V gives CDR1 SGHAT, CDR2 FQNNGV. The V segment lost 0 bases and the J segment 3 bases; nucleotides outside the gene matches: 3. CDR3 length equals 16 residues. CDR3 nucleotides: TGTGCCAGCAGCTTAGAGCTAGCGGGGATCTACAATGAGCAGTTCTTC. This gives the protein CASSLELAGIYNEQFF. The entire variable domain, with the rest obtained from reference TRBV11-2 and TRBJ2-1, is as follows: EAGVAQSPRYKIIEKRQSVAFWCNPISGHATLYWYQQILGQGPKLLIQFQNNGVVDDSQLPKDRFSAERLKGVDSTLKIQPAKLEDSAVYLCASSLELAGIYNEQFFGPGTRLTVL.

The chain is built from TRBV20-1 and TRBJ1-5, with D maybe TRBD1 (5 bases). Germline values: CDR1 DFQATT, CDR2 SNEGSKA (reference sequence). V was clipped by 1 base and J by 2 bases, with 9 bases between them. This CDR3 comprises 14 residues. CDR3: CSARAIGGNQPQHF. Here the CDR3 DNA reads TGCAGTGCTAGAGCGATAGGGGGCAATCAGCCCCAGCATTTT.

This clonotype was seen at least ten times. This chain connects TRBV18 to TRBJ2-3; TRBD1 matches at 10 bases. The CDR3 totals 15 residues. V lost 6 bases, J lost 4 bases, and 7 bases stayed unmatched. Per germline, CDR1 KGHSH and CDR2 LQKENI. The chain's CDR3 is CASSPGDRGPDTQYF. CDR3 nucleotides: TGTGCCAGCTCTCCGGGGGACAGGGGACCAGATACGCAGTATTTT.

This clonotype was counted ten times or more. The V call is TRBV6-1, the J call TRBJ2-7; TRBD2 might be the D (5 bases). V lost 1 base, J lost 5 bases, and 9 bases lay in between. Germline CDR1 reads MNHNS; CDR2 reads SASEGT. The length of the CDR3 is 13 residues. The CDR3 DNA sequence: TGTGCCAGCAGTGAAGTTAGCGAAAACGAGCAGTACTTC. As protein: CASSEVSENEQYF.

The chain links TRBV7-2 to TRBJ1-2, with 8 bases aligning to TRBD1. Per germline, CDR1 SGHTA and CDR2 FQGNSA. The trim removed 1 base at V and 3 bases at J, leaving 1 base unmatched. The CDR3 consists of 14 residues. This chain's CDR3 is CASSLETGDYGYTF. CDR3 DNA sequence: TGTGCCAGCAGCTTAGAGACAGGGGACTATGGCTACACCTTC.

The chain recombines TRBV6-1 with TRBJ2-1; 9 bases map to TRBD1. Germline lookup yields CDR1 MNHNS and CDR2 SASEGT. The trim removed 3 bases at V and 7 bases at J, leaving 10 bases unmatched. This CDR3 is built from 16 residues. The CDR3 DNA is TGTGCCAGCAGTGATTGGGGCGGGACAGGGAGAAATGAGCAGTTCTTC. Translation: CASSDWGGTGRNEQFF.

The genes are TRBV10-2 and TRBJ2-1; TRBD2 matches at 7 bases. CDR1 is WSHSY, CDR2 SAAADI, per germline. V was clipped by 2 bases and J by 3 bases; unmatched bases: 10. This CDR3 is built from 17 residues. In DNA form, the CDR3 reads TGCGCCAGCAGTGAGGCGCCCACTAGCGTCTTCTACAATGAGCAGTTCTTC. Residues: CASSEAPTSVFYNEQFF.

This clonotype has ten or more counts. The rearrangement links TRBV28 to TRBJ2-1, with D perhaps TRBD1 (5 bases). The germline gives CDR1 MDHEN, CDR2 SYDVKM. There are 17 residues in the CDR3. Trimming removed 6 bases at V and 8 bases at J, with 26 bases between. The CDR3, as DNA: TGTGCCAGCAGCCCTACCACGGCTCCCACAGGCGCGGATGAGCAGTTCTTC. This encodes CASSPTTAPTGADEQFF.

This clonotype was seen ten or more times. This sequence joins TRBV7-2 and TRBJ2-3; 9 positions match TRBD1. This CDR3 region has 16 residues. CDR1 SGHTA and CDR2 FQGNSA come from the germline V gene. The trim removed 1 base at V and 2 bases at J, leaving 4 bases unmatched. The CDR3 reads CASSLGTGALTDTQYF. DNA for the CDR3: TGTGCCAGCAGCTTAGGGACAGGGGCTCTCACAGATACGCAGTATTTT. Based on the CDR3 plus reference TRBV7-2 and TRBJ2-3, the full variable domain is GAGVSQSPSNKVTEKGKDVELRCDPISGHTALYWYRQSLGQGLEFLIYFQGNSAPDKSGLPSDRFSAERTGGSVSTLTIQRTQQEDSAVYLCASSLGTGALTDTQYFGPGTRLTVL.

This clonotype was detected many times. The chain joins TRBV20-1 to TRBJ2-1, with TRBD1 matching over 7 bases. V was pared by 6 bases and J by 7 bases, with 9 bases of the junction left unmatched. This CDR3 has 13 amino acids. The V gene's germline CDR1 is DFQATT and CDR2 SNEGSKA (reference sequence). CDR3 sequence (DNA): TGCAGTGCCCTACGGACAGGTCGGAATGAGCAGTTCTTC. Amino acid sequence: CSALRTGRNEQFF.

This clonotype was picked up a small number of times. The V gene is TRBV7-2, the J gene TRBJ1-3; D gene unclear. V lost 5 bases and J lost 0, with 17 bases in between. Germline lookup yields CDR1 SGHTA and CDR2 FQGNSA. This CDR3 is built from 17 residues. The CDR3 DNA reads TGTGCCAGCAGCACCCGAGCGGGATTAAGCTCTGGAAACACCATATATTTT. It is translated as CASSTRAGLSSGNTIYF.

Many counts were recorded for this clonotype. The chain employs TRBV11-2 and TRBJ2-5; TRBD1 agrees at 7 bases. Per the germline V gene, CDR1 is SGHAT and CDR2 is FQNNGV. Trimming took 3 bases from V and 6 from J; bases not matched to a gene: 7. The CDR3 sequence is 14 residues long. The CDR3 DNA reads as TGTGCCAGCAGCTTGGGACAGACTCTACAGACCCAGTACTTC. This encodes CASSLGQTLQTQYF.

This clonotype was observed a handful of times. This chain joins TRBV13 and TRBJ1-1; 7 nucleotides line up with TRBD1. Germline CDR1 PRHDT, CDR2 FYEKMQ (reference sequence). CDR3 size: 17 residues. V shed 0 bases and J 3 bases; nucleotides not matched to a gene: 10. The CDR3 region is CASSLGAGGDGDTEAFF. The CDR3 DNA reads as TGTGCCAGCAGCTTAGGGGCAGGGGGAGACGGGGACACTGAAGCTTTCTTT.

This clonotype was observed at least ten times. The rearrangement uses TRBV11-2 and TRBJ2-1, with 13 bases lining up with TRBD2. V lost 1 base to trimming and J lost 2 bases; unmatched junction nucleotides: 11. The length of the CDR3 is 20 residues. Germline V lookup: CDR1 SGHAT, CDR2 FQNNGV. CDR3: CASSLGKWTSGRGAYNEQFF. In nucleotides, the CDR3 is TGTGCCAGCAGCTTAGGAAAGTGGACTAGCGGGAGAGGGGCCTACAATGAGCAGTTCTTC.

The J gene is TRBJ1-3, the V gene TRBV11-3, with TRBD1 matching 7 bases. CDR1 and CDR2 (germline): SGHNT, YENEEA. The CDR3 is 18 amino acids. The J segment lost 1 base and the V segment lost 0 bases, leaving 9 bases of the junction unmatched. In DNA, the CDR3 is TGTGCCAGCAGCTTAGACCCCGCAGGGGGGCTGTCTGGAAACACCATATATTTT. This encodes CASSLDPAGGLSGNTIYF. The complete variable domain, with remaining parts taken from reference TRBV11-3 and TRBJ1-3, reads EAGVVQSPRYKIIEKKQPVAFWCNPISGHNTLYWYLQNLGQGPELLIRYENEEAVDDSQLPKDRFSAERLKGVDSTLKIQPAELGDSAVYLCASSLDPAGGLSGNTIYFGEGSWLTVV.

There are many counts of this clonotype. The V gene is TRBV4-1, the J gene TRBJ2-3, with D perhaps matching TRBD1 (8 bases). The V and J ends lost 3 bases and 5 bases respectively, with 12 bases between them. The CDR3 consists of 14 residues. Germline V lookup: CDR1 MGHRA, CDR2 YSYEKL. The CDR3 nucleotides are TGCGCCAGCAGCCAGACAGGGGAGGGAGATACGCAGTATTTT. It codes for CASSQTGEGDTQYF.

This clonotype was counted ten times or more. The V gene is TRBV6-1, the J gene TRBJ2-2; 8 nucleotides align to TRBD2. This CDR3 has 15 residues. V was pared by 4 bases and J by 5 bases, with 6 bases of the junction left unmatched. The germline V gene encodes CDR1 MNHNS and CDR2 SASEGT. The CDR3 loop is CASSAGLAVTGELFF. The CDR3 DNA is TGTGCCAGCAGTGCCGGACTAGCCGTAACCGGGGAGCTGTTTTTT.

In its sample, this clonotype was seen many times. V is TRBV18 and J is TRBJ1-1, with D hard to call. The CDR3 runs 12 residues. Germline values: CDR1 KGHSH, CDR2 LQKENI. Trimming stripped 0 bases from V and 5 bases from J, with 4 bases between. This CDR3 reads CASSPPMTEAFF. The DNA of the CDR3 is TGTGCCAGCTCACCACCGATGACTGAAGCTTTCTTT.

V usage is TRBV11-2 and J usage is TRBJ1-1; D not resolved. V lost 2 bases, J lost 0 bases, and 7 bases lay in between. The germline CDR1 and CDR2 sequences are SGHAT and FQNNGV. CDR3 size: 14 residues. CDR3 amino acids: CASSLQHMNTEAFF. CDR3 in DNA: TGTGCCAGCAGCTTACAGCATATGAACACTGAAGCTTTCTTT.

This clonotype was detected only a few times. The chain has TRBV6-1 and TRBJ1-1; D is uncertain. Trimming cost V 6 bases and J 1 base, with 15 bases left between them. The germline V gene encodes CDR1 MNHNS and CDR2 SASEGT. There are 15 residues in the CDR3. The CDR3 nucleotides read TGTGCCAGCAGCCGCACATTTGGACCGAACACTGAAGCTTTCTTT. Translation gives CASSRTFGPNTEAFF.

At least ten counts were recorded for this clonotype. The rearrangement uses TRBV25-1 and TRBJ2-1; 13 nucleotides match TRBD2. V dropped 6 bases and J dropped 7; count of bases not matched to a gene: 9. CDR1 and CDR2 from the germline V gene are MGHDK and SYGVNS. The CDR3 sequence is 16 residues long. The CDR3 DNA reads as TGTGCCAGCAGCTCCGAACTAGCGGGGGGGCAAAATGAGCAGTTCTTC. This gives the protein CASSSELAGGQNEQFF.

This clonotype has only a few counts. The chain links TRBV2 to TRBJ2-7, with D perhaps TRBD1 (5 bases). CDR1 is SNHLY, CDR2 FYNNEI, per germline. The CDR3 is 13 residues long. V was clipped by 4 bases and J by 6 bases, with 13 bases between them. CDR3 coding DNA: TGTGCCAGCAGTGGCCAGGGATTCGCCGAGCAGTACTTC. Its protein is CASSGQGFAEQYF.

CDR3 DNA sequence: TGTGCCAGCAGTTTATTTGGGGGGACTTCGGGGAATGAGCAGTTCTTC. Its translation: CASSLFGGTSGNEQFF. The V and J genes are TRBV12-3 or TRBV12-4 and TRBJ2-1; D is perhaps TRBD2 (6 bases). The CDR3 is made up of 16 amino acids. Trimming took off 2 bases at V and 7 bases at J, with 18 bases between the two ends.